These 14 T cell receptor beta chains share one sample of origin, sequenced in a study of CD8 T cells in ankylosing spondylitis. Study observations and caveats: Apparently characteristic of ankylosing spondylitis blood was a TCR beta motif (under ten highly homologous variants).

The antigens of these receptors remain unknown. Via MiXCR, TCRdb re-called the 5' RACE reads, giving one row per CDR3 protein. The sample lists about 210,000 distinct CDR3 sequences, roughly 6.6% occurring once. Sequencing used blood, either unsorted or a sorted T cell fraction (not recorded which). These receptor sequences come from a male donor with ankylosing spondylitis.

This clonotype showed up many times. The V gene is TRBV27, the J gene TRBJ2-1; D is unresolved. V was pared by 8 bases and J by 0 bases, with 11 bases between. The CDR3 has 14 residues. CDR1 and CDR2 (germline): MNHEY, SMNVEV (reference sequence). CDR3 DNA: TGTGCCAGCTCTCGTGGTTCCTCCTACAATGAGCAGTTCTTC. It encodes CASSRGSSYNEQFF.

This clonotype has only a few counts. The V call is TRBV7-9, the J call TRBJ2-1, with D hard to call. Per germline, CDR1 SEHNR and CDR2 FQNEAQ (reference sequence). The CDR3 consists of 17 residues. The V end was cut by 5 bases, the J end by 3 bases, with 20 bases between. Written as DNA, the CDR3 is TGTGCCAGCAGCCCGAGAGTTTTAGGGCGCAGCTACAATGAGCAGTTCTTC. It codes for CASSPRVLGRSYNEQFF.

Here the CDR3 reads CASSFAGQGIRRNIQYF. DNA for the CDR3: TGTGCCAGCAGTTTCGCCGGACAGGGGATTCGGAGAAACATTCAGTACTTC. This chain connects TRBV28 to TRBJ2-4; 9 bases fit TRBD1. The CDR3 consists of 17 residues. V was clipped by 3 bases and J by 6 bases; unmatched bases: 12. From germline, CDR1 is MDHEN and CDR2 SYDVKM.

This clonotype has a count of ten or more. The chain employs TRBV20-1 and TRBJ2-3; 7 nucleotides agree with TRBD2. The CDR3 contains 15 residues. Germline V CDR1 and CDR2: DFQATT, SNEGSKA (reference sequence). With 0 bases clipped from V and 3 bases from J, the junction kept 6 bases outside the gene matches. CDR3 sequence reads: CSARDTGGYTDTQYF. The CDR3 DNA sequence: TGCAGTGCTAGAGATACGGGGGGATATACAGATACGCAGTATTTT.

This clonotype has at least ten counts. Here the CDR3 DNA reads TGCAGTGCTAGAGGGACAGGGGATGGGTTAGAGACCCAGTACTTC. Translated: CSARGTGDGLETQYF. The chain employs TRBV20-1 and TRBJ2-5, with TRBD1 matching 9 bases. The CDR3 runs 15 residues. V lost 1 base and J lost 4; bases outside the gene matches: 7. From germline, CDR1 is DFQATT and CDR2 SNEGSKA (reference sequence).

This clonotype came up many times. The rearrangement joins TRBV6-5 to TRBJ1-1; D ambiguous. There are 13 residues in the CDR3. Trimming cost V 2 bases and J 1 base, with 5 bases left between them. CDR1 is MNHEY and CDR2 is SVGAGI in the germline V gene. The CDR3 coding sequence is TGTGCCAGCAGTTACGACTGGAACACTGAAGCTTTCTTT. As protein: CASSYDWNTEAFF.

In its sample, this clonotype was seen many times. The chain recombines TRBV20-1 with TRBJ1-1; D may be TRBD1 (5 bases). Germline CDR1 is DFQATT and CDR2 is SNEGSKA (reference sequence). V was pared by 3 bases and J by 1 base, with 18 bases between. The CDR3 is made up of 16 amino acids. This CDR3 reads CSARGGDGTWNTEAFF. For the CDR3, the DNA is TGCAGTGCTAGGGGGGGGGACGGGACTTGGAACACTGAAGCTTTCTTT.

This clonotype was seen many times. V is TRBV6-5 and J is TRBJ1-1, with 7 bases matching TRBD1. The J segment lost 5 bases and the V segment lost 1 base, leaving 10 bases of the junction unmatched. Germline CDR1 is MNHEY and CDR2 is SVGAGI. The CDR3 is made up of 16 amino acids. The CDR3 DNA follows: TGTGCCAGCAGTTACTTACGACAGGGAGGGATTACTGAAGCTTTCTTT. Translation: CASSYLRQGGITEAFF.

Many counts were recorded for this clonotype. This rearrangement joins TRBV6-5 to TRBJ1-2; no firm D call. The germline V gene encodes CDR1 MNHEY and CDR2 SVGAGI. The V end was cut by 2 bases, the J end by 8 bases, with 18 bases between. This CDR3 has 15 amino acids. CDR3 coding DNA: TGTGCCAGCAGTTACCGGGCTAACGAAGCGGGCGGCTACACCTTC. Protein product: CASSYRANEAGGYTF.

The rearrangement joins TRBV19 to TRBJ2-7, with D perhaps matching TRBD1 or TRBD2 (5 bases each). CDR3 length: 15 residues. The V end was cut by 5 bases, the J end by 3 bases, with 17 bases between. In germline, CDR1 is LNHDA, CDR2 SQIVND (reference sequence). CDR3: CASSEYRDGSYEQYF. CDR3 sequence (DNA): TGTGCCAGTAGTGAATACCGGGACGGCAGCTACGAGCAGTACTTC.

This clonotype was seen more than once but under ten times. The V and J genes are TRBV13 and TRBJ2-1; a weak D match, TRBD1 (6 bases). Trimming removed 5 bases from V and 7 bases from J, with 15 bases in between. The CDR3 extends over 14 amino acids. Germline V CDR1 and CDR2: PRHDT, FYEKMQ (reference sequence). The CDR3 reads CASSPRGTGNEQFF. The CDR3 nucleotides are TGTGCCAGCAGCCCCAGGGGTACTGGGAATGAGCAGTTCTTC.

This clonotype was counted many times. This chain connects TRBV4-1 to TRBJ2-7, with D perhaps matching TRBD1 (6 bases). V was shortened by 1 base and J by 3 bases, with 10 bases between the two germline ends. The germline V gene has CDR1 MGHRA and CDR2 YSYEKL. The CDR3 length is 14 residues. In DNA, the CDR3 is TGCGCCAGCAGCCAAGCTCAGGGGATCTACGAGCAGTACTTC. It encodes CASSQAQGIYEQYF.

This clonotype was observed a few times. This chain connects TRBV20-1 to TRBJ2-1; 10 bases line up with TRBD2. CDR1 and CDR2 (germline): DFQATT, SNEGSKA (reference sequence). V shed 1 base and J 4 bases; nucleotides not matched to a gene: 10. The CDR3 contains 17 residues. The CDR3 bases are TGCAGTGCTAGAGTTTACTCTAGCGGGAGAAATTACAATGAGCAGTTCTTC. Amino acid sequence: CSARVYSSGRNYNEQFF.

V is TRBV4-3 and J is TRBJ2-2; no clear D gene. Germline CDR1 reads LGHNA; CDR2 reads YSLEER. V was shortened by 1 base and J by 4 bases, with 16 bases between the two germline ends. CDR3 length: 17 residues. CDR3 in DNA: TGCGCCAGCAGCCAAGTTGTAGGCTCTTTTAGCACCGGGGAGCTGTTTTTT. Translated: CASSQVVGSFSTGELFF.